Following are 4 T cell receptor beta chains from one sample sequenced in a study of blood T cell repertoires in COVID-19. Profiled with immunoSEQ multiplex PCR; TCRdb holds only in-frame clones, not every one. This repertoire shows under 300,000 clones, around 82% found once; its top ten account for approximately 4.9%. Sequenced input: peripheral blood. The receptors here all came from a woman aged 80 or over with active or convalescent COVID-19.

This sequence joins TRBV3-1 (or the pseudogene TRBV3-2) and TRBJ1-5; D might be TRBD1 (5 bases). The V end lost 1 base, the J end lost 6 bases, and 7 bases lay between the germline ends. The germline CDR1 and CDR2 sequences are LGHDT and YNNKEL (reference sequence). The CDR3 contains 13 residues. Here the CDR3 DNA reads TGTGCCAGCAGCCAAGCGGGGGTTCAGCCCCAGCATTTT. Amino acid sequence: CASSQAGVQPQHF.

CDR3 in amino acids: CASSLVERGKDEQFF. The CDR3 region has the DNA TGTGCCAGCAGCTTGGTAGAGCGCGGTAAAGATGAGCAGTTCTTC. The genes are TRBV5-4 and TRBJ2-1; D unclear. From germline, CDR1 is SGHNT and CDR2 YYREEE (reference sequence). Trimming pared 0 bases from V and 8 bases from J, leaving 15 bases between. The CDR3 is 15 residues long.

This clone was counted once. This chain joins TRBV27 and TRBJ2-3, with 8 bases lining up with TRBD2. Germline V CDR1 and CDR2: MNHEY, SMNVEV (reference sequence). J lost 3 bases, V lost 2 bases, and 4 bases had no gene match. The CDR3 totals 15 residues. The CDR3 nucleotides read TGTGCCAGCAGTTTAAAGGGACTAGAAACAGATACGCAGTATTTT. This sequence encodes CASSLKGLETDTQYF.

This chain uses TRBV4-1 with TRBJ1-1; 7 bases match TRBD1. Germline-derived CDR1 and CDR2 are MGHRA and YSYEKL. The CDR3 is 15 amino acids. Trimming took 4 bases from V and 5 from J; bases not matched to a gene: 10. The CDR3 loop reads CASSPGRGFKTEAFF. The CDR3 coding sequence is TGCGCCAGCAGCCCCGGCAGGGGGTTTAAAACTGAAGCTTTCTTT.